This TCR beta chain was profiled in a study of blood T cell repertoires in COVID-19. Study overall: COVID-19 samples, acute and convalescent, were from the United States, Italy and Spain. PBMCs, B-cell-depleted T cells, or T cells were the source of the cDNA or gDNA that made up the material.

Authors' analysis steps: Counts of nucleated cells, estimated from reference gene primer amplification, were obtained. Repertoires were generated with immunoSEQ multiplex PCR, while TCRdb's copy carries only in-frame clones and drops some. V, J and clone size are those of that table, while D and trimming were read from the DNA. Among about 190,000 clones, around 90% were seen once, and the ten largest hold approximately 0.64%. The CDR3 contains 19 residues. V lost 2 bases and J lost 0; bases outside the gene matches: 9. Per germline, CDR1 LGHDT and CDR2 YNNKEL (reference sequence). The clonotype was recovered from a man aged 45-60 years with acute or convalescent COVID-19. The sequenced sample consisted of peripheral blood. V gene TRBV3-1 (or the pseudogene TRBV3-2) combines with J gene TRBJ2-3; 12 bases are shared with TRBD2. The CDR3 nucleotides are TGTGCCAGCAGCCAAAGATCTAGCGGGAGGGCACGGAGCACAGATACGCAGTATTTT. It encodes CASSQRSSGRARSTDTQYF.